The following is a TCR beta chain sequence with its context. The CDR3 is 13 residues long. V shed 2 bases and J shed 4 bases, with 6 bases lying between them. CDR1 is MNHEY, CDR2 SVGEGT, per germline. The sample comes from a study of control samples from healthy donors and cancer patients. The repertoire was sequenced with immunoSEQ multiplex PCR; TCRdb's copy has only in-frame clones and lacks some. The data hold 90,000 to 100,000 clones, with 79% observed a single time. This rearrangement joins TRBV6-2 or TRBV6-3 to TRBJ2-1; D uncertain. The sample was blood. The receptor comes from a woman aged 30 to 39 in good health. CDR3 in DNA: TGTGCCAGCAGTTACGGCGCTTACAATGAGCAGTTCTTC. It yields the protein CASSYGAYNEQFF.